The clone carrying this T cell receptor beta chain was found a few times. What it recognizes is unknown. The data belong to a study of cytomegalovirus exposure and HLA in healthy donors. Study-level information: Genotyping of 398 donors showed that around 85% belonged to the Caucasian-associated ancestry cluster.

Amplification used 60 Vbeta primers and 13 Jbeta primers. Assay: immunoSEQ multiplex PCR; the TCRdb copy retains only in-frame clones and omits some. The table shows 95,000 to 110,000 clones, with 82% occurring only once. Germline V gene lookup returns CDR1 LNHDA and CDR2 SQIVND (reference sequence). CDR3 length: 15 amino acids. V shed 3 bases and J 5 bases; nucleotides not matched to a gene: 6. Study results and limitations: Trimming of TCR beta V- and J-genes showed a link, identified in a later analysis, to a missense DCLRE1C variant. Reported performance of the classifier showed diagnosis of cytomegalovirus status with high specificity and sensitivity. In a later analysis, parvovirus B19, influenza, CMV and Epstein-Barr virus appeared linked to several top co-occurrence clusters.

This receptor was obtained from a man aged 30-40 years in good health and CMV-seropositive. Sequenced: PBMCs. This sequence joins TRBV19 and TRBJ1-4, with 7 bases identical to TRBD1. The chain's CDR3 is CASSIGTVNNEKLFF. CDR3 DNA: TGTGCCAGTAGTATCGGGACAGTTAACAATGAAAAACTGTTTTTT.